The clone carrying this T cell receptor (beta chain) came up once. Antigen unknown. This entry is derived from a study of graft-versus-host responses after intestinal transplantation. Whole-study context: Anti-thymocyte globulin induction preceded two to four years of tacrolimus and steroid maintenance in all recipients.

Using immunoSEQ multiplex PCR, the repertoire was profiled, and TCRdb retains in-frame clones only, with some absent. The sample includes about 90,000 clones, less than 90% of them seen just once. The CDR3 spans 16 residues. Per the germline V gene, CDR1 is SGHTA and CDR2 is FQGTGA. Deletions cut 2 bases from V and 4 bases from J, with 15 bases between. V gene TRBV7-3 combines with J gene TRBJ2-1, with D possibly matching TRBD2 (6 bases). This sequence was found in a human donor who received an intestinal transplant. Material: unstimulated CD8+ T cells sorted from spleen or lymph node cells, obtained before intestinal transplant. The CDR3 bases are TGTGCCAGCAGCTTATGTGGGCTAGCGCCATACAATGAGCAGTTCTTC. It translates to CASSLCGLAPYNEQFF. The full variable domain, in which reference TRBV7-3 and TRBJ2-1 provide the parts outside the CDR3, is GAGVSQTPSNKVTEKGKYVELRCDPISGHTALYWYRQSLGQGPEFLIYFQGTGAADDSGLPNDRFFAVRPEGSVSTLKIQRTERGDSAVYLCASSLCGLAPYNEQFFGPGTRLTVL.